This T cell receptor beta chain was found in a study of CD8+CD57+ T cells in acquired aplastic anemia. Whole-study results and caveats: Roughly 30 CD8+ CDR3 sequences occurred in both the patients and the controls.

The template for TCR beta VDJ and CDR3 sequence profiling was genomic DNA. TCRdb fed the reads into MiXCR, producing one record per CDR3 protein. The sample contains 200,000 to 250,000 distinct CDR3 sequences, approximately 60% of which appear only once. Worth noting for this clonotype: The antigen is undetermined.

With V trimmed by 5 bases and J by 1 base, 4 bases remained unmatched. Germline V gene lookup returns CDR1 DFQATT and CDR2 SNEGSKA (reference sequence). CDR3 length: 15 amino acids. Sequenced patients had shown CD8+CD57+ cell expansion by flow cytometry. Every patient was diagnosed with severe acquired aplastic anemia. This sequence joins TRBV20-1 and TRBJ2-3; TRBD2 agrees at 12 bases. Input material: sorted CD4+, CD8+, or CD8+CD57+ T cells (not recorded which) from PBMCs. The clonotype was recovered from a human donor with aplastic anemia. In DNA, the CDR3 is TGCAGTGCTGGCCGACTAGCGGGAGGCACAGATACGCAGTATTTT. Translation gives CSAGRLAGGTDTQYF.